A selection of T cell receptor beta chains follows, all from one sample in a study of human T cells and chemical hapten exposure. TCRdb processed the RACE reads anew with MiXCR; each CDR3 protein has one entry. This sample carries roughly 360,000 distinct CDR3 sequences, approximately 5.1% of them seen once, and the ten largest clones take around 2%. The sequencing here drew on whole blood, taken in connection with sensitization to the hapten diphenylcyclopropenone (DPC). These receptors came from a woman between 50 and 59 years old with alopecia areata. Some clones in this sample may be carry-over from other donors' samples. Both conserved end residues are part of each CDR3. A D gene is named only where the DNA matches it firmly. The size of a clone is reported for some rows only, either as once, few or many, or as a class for expanded clones.

>TRBV23-1|-|-|16|TRBJ2-3
CASSPPGPGKGYTQYF
TGCGCCAGCAGTCCCCCTGGTCCAGGGAAAGGATATACGCAGTATTTT
>TRBV7-9|many|TRBD2|13|TRBJ2-7
CASSLGTSDEQYF
TGTGCCAGCAGCTTAGGGACTAGCGACGAGCAGTACTTC
>TRBV20-1|-|-|14|TRBJ2-3
CSAEGLARTDTQYF
TGCAGTGCTGAAGGGCTAGCCCGCACAGATACGCAGTATTTT
>TRBV7-2|-|-|14|TRBJ2-3
CASSTRTSTDTQYF
TGTGCCAGCAGCACGCGGACTAGCACAGATACGCAGTATTTT
>TRBV10-3|many|TRBD2|17|TRBJ2-1
CAISDSPPGRAYNEQFF
TGTGCCATCAGTGACTCGCCCCCCGGGAGGGCGTACAATGAGCAGTTCTTC
>TRBV27|few|-|13|TRBJ1-1
CASRKGFATEAFF
TGTGCCAGCAGGAAGGGATTTGCCACTGAAGCTTTCTTT
>TRBV28|many|TRBD2|17|TRBJ2-1
CASSYGGWGREDNEQFF
TGTGCCAGCAGTTACGGGGGTTGGGGGCGGGAGGACAATGAGCAGTTCTTC
>TRBV20-1|many|-|17|TRBJ1-2
CSASRFQGNRPNYGYTF
TGCAGTGCTAGCCGTTTTCAGGGGAACCGGCCTAACTATGGCTACACCTTC
>TRBV18|many|-|16|TRBJ1-5
CASSPEARQGGQPQHF
TGTGCCAGCTCACCCGAGGCCCGCCAAGGAGGGCAGCCCCAGCATTTT
>TRBV20-1|few|TRBD1|16|TRBJ1-1
CSARHSTGTGGTEAFF
TGCAGTGCTCGACATTCAACCGGGACAGGGGGTACTGAAGCTTTCTTT
>TRBV6-5|many|TRBD1|12|TRBJ1-2
CASTTGVGGYTF
TGTGCCAGCACAACAGGGGTGGGAGGCTACACCTTC
>TRBV24-1|many|TRBD2|15|TRBJ2-2
CATSSSKLAYGELFF
TGTGCCACCAGCTCCTCTAAACTAGCGTACGGGGAGCTGTTTTTT
>TRBV6-2/TRBV6-3|many|TRBD2|16|TRBJ2-1
CASSLTGTSGSYEQFF
TGTGCCAGCAGTCTTACCGGGACTAGCGGGAGTTATGAGCAGTTCTTC
>TRBV20-1|-|-|13|TRBJ1-2
CSARGDPHYGYTF
TGCAGTGCTAGAGGAGACCCCCACTATGGCTACACCTTC
>TRBV12-3/TRBV12-4|many|TRBD2|17|TRBJ2-3
CASSSGTSGGAADTQYF
TGTGCCAGCAGTTCCGGGACTAGCGGGGGGGCGGCAGATACGCAGTATTTT
>TRBV6-6|many|-|16|TRBJ1-6
CASSHHRAEDNSPLHF
TGTGCCAGCAGTCACCACAGGGCGGAGGATAATTCACCCCTCCACTTT
>TRBV6-2/TRBV6-3|few|-|12|TRBJ2-5
CASTNTGETQYF
TGTGCCAGCACTAACACTGGAGAGACCCAGTACTTC
>TRBV7-2|many|TRBD1|14|TRBJ2-1
CASSPRTGGNEQFF
TGTGCCAGCAGCCCTCGGACAGGGGGCAATGAGCAGTTCTTC
>TRBV6-2/TRBV6-3|many|-|11|TRBJ2-5
CASGLGETQYF
TGTGCCAGTGGACTTGGAGAGACCCAGTACTTC
>TRBV29-1|many|-|12|TRBJ1-2
CSVAQGVDGYTF
TGCAGCGTGGCTCAAGGGGTCGATGGCTACACCTTC
>TRBV12-3/TRBV12-4|many|TRBD2|16|TRBJ2-1
CASSSGTSGLPDEQFF
TGTGCCAGCAGTTCCGGGACTAGCGGCCTCCCTGATGAGCAGTTCTTC
>TRBV28|few|-|16|TRBJ1-4
CASSLSPGRLSEKLFF
TGTGCCAGCAGTTTATCCCCGGGGAGGTTGAGTGAAAAACTGTTTTTT
>TRBV11-2|many|-|15|TRBJ2-3
CASSLGGGTTDTQYF
TGTGCCAGCAGCTTAGGCGGAGGAACAACAGATACGCAGTATTTT
>TRBV5-6|few|TRBD2|15|TRBJ2-1
CASHERLAGHNEQFF
TGTGCCAGCCACGAAAGACTAGCGGGGCACAATGAGCAGTTCTTC
>TRBV2|many|-|14|TRBJ1-4
CASSERTWQEKLFF
TGTGCCAGCAGTGAGAGGACTTGGCAAGAAAAACTGTTTTTT
>TRBV3-1|-|-|15|TRBJ2-1
CASSQPISSYNEQFF
TGTGCCAGCAGCCAACCTATTAGCTCCTACAATGAGCAGTTCTTC